Below, 9 T cell receptor beta chains from the same sample are listed, as sequenced in a study of blood T cell repertoires in COVID-19. The protocol was immunoSEQ multiplex PCR, while the TCRdb copy is restricted to in-frame clones and leaves out a portion. This table has about 140,000 clones, approximately 84% appearing once. Source material: peripheral blood. The receptor set was obtained from a human donor in a cohort sampled during active COVID-19.

CDR3: CASSKTGSGKNIQYF. DNA of the CDR3: TGTGCCAGCAGCAAGACAGGGTCGGGCAAAAACATTCAGTACTTC. V gene TRBV5-4 combines with J gene TRBJ2-4; 7 bases align to TRBD1. V dropped 4 bases and J dropped 3; count of bases not matched to a gene: 7. Germline V CDR1 and CDR2: SGHNT, YYREEE (reference sequence). This CDR3 is 15 amino acids long. Full variable domain (rest looked up from reference TRBV5-4 and TRBJ2-4): ETGVTQSPTHLIKTRGQQVTLRCSSQSGHNTVSWYQQALGQGPQFIFQYYREEENGRGNFPPRFSGLQFPNYSSELNVNALELDDSALYLCASSKTGSGKNIQYFGAGTRLSVL.

The J gene is TRBJ2-4, the V gene TRBV19, with D perhaps matching TRBD1 (6 bases). The germline V gene encodes CDR1 LNHDA and CDR2 SQIVND (reference sequence). Trimming pared 6 bases from V and 0 bases from J, leaving 9 bases between. The CDR3 loop spans 14 amino acids. The CDR3 nucleotides read TGTGCCAGTAGCAACAGGGTAGCCAAAAACATTCAGTACTTC. Translated, it gives CASSNRVAKNIQYF.

At least ten counts were recorded for this clone. This sequence joins TRBV19 and TRBJ2-3, with 9 bases matching TRBD2. The CDR3 has 15 amino acids. V gave up 4 bases and J gave up 2 bases; unmatched junction bases: 4. Germline V gene sequence: CDR1 LNHDA, CDR2 SQIVND (reference sequence). CDR3 bases: TGTGCCAGTAGTAGCGGGGGGGGGATCACAGATACGCAGTATTTT. This codes for CASSSGGGITDTQYF.

This chain uses TRBV5-4 with TRBJ2-2; 9 positions agree with TRBD2. V dropped 4 bases and J dropped 6; count of bases not matched to a gene: 7. The CDR3 spans 15 residues. Germline V gives CDR1 SGHNT, CDR2 YYREEE (reference sequence). The CDR3 here is CASSVKRGAPGELFF. The CDR3 region has the DNA TGTGCCAGCAGCGTAAAGCGGGGGGCACCCGGGGAGCTGTTTTTT. The whole variable domain, filled in from reference TRBV5-4 and TRBJ2-2, reads ETGVTQSPTHLIKTRGQQVTLRCSSQSGHNTVSWYQQALGQGPQFIFQYYREEENGRGNFPPRFSGLQFPNYSSELNVNALELDDSALYLCASSVKRGAPGELFFGEGSRLTVL.

The chain links TRBV29-1 to TRBJ2-1; 8 nucleotides agree with TRBD1. From germline, CDR1 is SQVTM and CDR2 ANQGSEA. This CDR3 is 14 amino acids long. Losses at the gene ends were 3 bases for V and 4 bases for J; bases not matched to a gene: 5. CDR3 DNA sequence: TGCAGCGTTGATGGACAGGGTCCATACAATGAGCAGTTCTTC. It yields the protein CSVDGQGPYNEQFF.

A few counts support this clone. The genes are TRBV6-2 or TRBV6-3 and TRBJ2-1; D not resolved. This CDR3 is 13 amino acids long. V was shortened by 2 bases and J by 8 bases, with 10 bases between the two germline ends. Per germline, CDR1 MNHEY and CDR2 SVGEGT. CDR3 in DNA: TGTGCCAGCAGTTACGGCGGAGCAGATGAGCAGTTCTTC. Translation gives CASSYGGADEQFF.

The chain is built from TRBV27 and TRBJ2-5, with unresolved D. CDR1 is MNHEY, CDR2 SMNVEV, per germline (reference sequence). The CDR3 runs to 11 residues. Trimming cost V 6 bases and J 2 bases, with 4 bases left between them. The CDR3 loop is CASRRQETQYF. DNA for the CDR3: TGTGCCAGCAGGCGTCAAGAGACCCAGTACTTC.

This sequence joins TRBV19 and TRBJ2-3; D might be TRBD1 (6 bases). Germline V CDR1 and CDR2: LNHDA, SQIVND (reference sequence). V was shortened by 4 bases and J by 11 bases, with 19 bases between the two germline ends. This CDR3 comprises 14 residues. CDR3 protein: CASSNRDNPRKQYF. The CDR3 nucleotides are TGTGCCAGTAGTAACCGGGACAACCCCCGAAAGCAGTATTTT.

This chain connects TRBV24-1 to TRBJ2-3; the D is unclear. Germline V CDR1 and CDR2: KGHDR, SFDVKD. V was pared by 4 bases and J by 2 bases, with 12 bases between. This CDR3 spans 15 amino acids. CDR3 in amino acids: CATSELALPTDTQYF. In DNA, the CDR3 is TGTGCCACCAGTGAGCTTGCGTTGCCCACAGATACGCAGTATTTT.